This TCR beta chain emerged from a study of blood T cell repertoires in COVID-19. Across the study: Collection of acute and convalescent COVID-19 samples took place in the United States, Italy and Spain. In each case, the material was cDNA or gDNA derived from T cells, B-cell-depleted T cells, or PBMCs.

V lost 2 bases and J lost 1, with 12 bases in between. The CDR3 runs 16 residues. The germline gives CDR1 SGHNT, CDR2 YYREEE (reference sequence). Seattle enrolled patients during active infection and tracked them longitudinally. Original processing methods: Reference gene primer amplification yielded estimated nucleated cell counts. Method: immunoSEQ multiplex PCR; TCRdb's copy keeps in-frame clones and lacks some. V, J and clone size are taken as reported in that table, and D and trimming were inferred from the DNA itself. The sample shows roughly 250,000 clones, approximately 84% of them seen only once.

The sequence came from a person aged 65-85 years with COVID-19, enrolled during active disease. Sequenced: peripheral blood. The chain combines TRBV5-4 with TRBJ2-2; D is possibly TRBD2 (5 bases). The CDR3 spells CASSFPGILNTGELFF. In DNA, the CDR3 is TGTGCCAGCAGCTTCCCCGGGATTCTGAACACCGGGGAGCTGTTTTTT.